The 6 T cell receptor beta chains below come from one sample, sequenced in a study of T cells in Graves' hyperthyroidism and ophthalmopathy (dated by TCRdb to between 2017 and 2020). The receptor library was made with multiplex PCR. The sample was run on an Illumina HiSeq 2000. TCR beta CDR3 regions were amplified from RNA transcripts. For the first round of RT-PCR on the TCR CDR3, the HTBI primer set was used together with the Qiagen OneStep RT-PCR kit. The raw public data were reprocessed by TCRdb itself: fastp quality trimming at Q25, MiXCR clonotype calling, in-frame beta chains only. CDR3 protein duplicates are merged, each entry listing the most common genes and DNA. The sample table lists about 420,000 distinct CDR3 sequences, 15% to 19% of them with a count of one. The top ten clones comprise roughly 15% of the sample. Sequenced: blood. Every receptor here comes from a woman aged 18-35 years with Graves' hyperthyroidism.

This clonotype has only a few counts. The V call is TRBV7-8, the J call TRBJ2-7; D possibly corresponds to TRBD2 (6 bases). V lost 2 bases, J lost 1 base, and 15 bases lay in between. Germline V gene lookup returns CDR1 SGHVS and CDR2 FQNEAQ. There are 16 residues in the CDR3. In DNA, the CDR3 is TGTGCCAGCAGCTTACACGGCAGCGGGCGTTCCTACGAGCAGTACTTC. Protein product: CASSLHGSGRSYEQYF.

This clonotype has a handful of counts. The rearrangement joins TRBV12-3 or TRBV12-4 to TRBJ2-3, with TRBD2 matching 7 bases. The trim removed 1 base at V and 2 bases at J, leaving 9 bases unmatched. CDR3 length: 17 residues. The DNA for the CDR3 is TGTGCCAGCAGTTTAGGGGGGGGGAACATTAACACAGATACGCAGTATTTT. The encoded protein is CASSLGGGNINTDTQYF.

The sample holds many counts of this clonotype. This chain connects TRBV6-2 or TRBV6-3 to TRBJ1-2; a possible D gene is TRBD1 (5 bases). V was cut by 2 bases and J by 3 bases, with 7 bases left in between. CDR3 length equals 13 residues. Germline loops: CDR1 MNHEY, CDR2 SVGEGT. CDR3 bases: TGTGCCAGCAGTTACGCCAGGGACTATGGCTACACCTTC. Its translation: CASSYARDYGYTF.

In its sample, this clonotype was seen many times. This chain links TRBV5-1 with TRBJ2-1, with 11 bases fitting TRBD2. Germline values: CDR1 SGHRS, CDR2 YFSETQ. V lost 0 bases and J lost 12; bases outside the gene matches: 8. The CDR3 is made up of 15 amino acids. The CDR3 sequence: CASSLGGLAVEGQFF. In DNA, the CDR3 is TGCGCCAGCAGCTTGGGGGGACTAGCGGTAGAGGGGCAGTTCTTC.

The rearrangement uses TRBV7-6 and TRBJ2-4, with 8 bases lining up with TRBD2. The junction had 16 bases not matched to a gene; V was cut back by 4 bases and J by 8 bases. Germline-derived CDR1 and CDR2 are SGHVS and FNYEAQ. The length of the CDR3 is 17 residues. This CDR3 is CASSSKLTGGPGDIQYF. DNA for the CDR3: TGTGCCAGCAGCTCCAAACTAACGGGAGGGCCTGGCGACATTCAGTACTTC.

This clonotype was seen a few times. The V gene is TRBV29-1, the J gene TRBJ1-1, with 8 bases lining up with TRBD1. The CDR3 has 13 amino acids. V was clipped by 4 bases and J by 5 bases; unmatched bases: 6. CDR1 is SQVTM, CDR2 ANQGSEA, per germline. CDR3 region: CSVGQGRGTEAFF. Here the CDR3 DNA reads TGCAGCGTTGGACAGGGGCGGGGTACTGAAGCTTTCTTT. Full variable domain (outside the CDR3, taken from reference TRBV29-1 and TRBJ1-1): SAVISQKPSRDICQRGTSLTIQCQVDSQVTMMFWYRQQPGQSLTLIATANQGSEATYESGFVIDKFPISRPNLTFSTLTVSNMSPEDSSIYLCSVGQGRGTEAFFGQGTRLTVV.